This T cell receptor beta chain came from a study of B cell selection in AIRE deficiency (dated by TCRdb to the late 2010s). Background on the whole study: Researchers compared the TCRbeta repertoires of sorted blood CD4+ conventional T cells and regulatory T cells from AIRE-deficient patients with the corresponding repertoires from healthy controls. The TCR-sequenced cohort comprised roughly five AIRE-deficient APECED patients and roughly five healthy control donors. Results and caveats for the whole study, not just this receptor: Shared Treg sequences had shorter CDR3s, which reflects a bias toward rearrangements containing few non-templated nucleotide insertions. Only TCRbeta chains were sequenced, and about a third of the Treg sequences shared among healthy donors were also detected in healthy Tconv cells, possibly owing to differing TCRalpha chains. About 29% of the Treg TCRbeta sequences shared among healthy donors turned up in patient Tconv cells, suggesting that Treg-biased clones are diverted into the Tconv compartment. Among several thousand shared Treg TCRbeta sequences, about 32% were shared exclusively by healthy donors and roughly 9% exclusively by patients, which suggests that Treg selection is less efficient in the absence of AIRE. In AIRE-deficient patients, Tconv and Treg cells had TCRBV gene usage, CDR3 length and TCR diversity comparable to those in healthy donors.

CD4+CD127+ cells were sorted as the conventional CD4 T cell population. Control samples came from healthy donors unrelated to the patients. Tconv and Treg cells for TCRbeta sequencing were sorted on a FACSAria flow cytometer. The sorted cells were collected in 5-ml round-bottom polystyrene tubes, and the dry cell pellets were frozen at -80 degrees C prior to sequencing. The CDR3, from cysteine to phenylalanine, totals 13 residues. Kept here is only the CDR3 DNA, which spans 39 bases and is read in frame from base 1. Reading the germline V gene gives CDR1 SGHNT and CDR2 YENEEA. Deletion took 5 bases off V and 3 bases off J, with a span of 8 bases between the germline ends. TCRbeta chain sequencing was performed with the immunoSEQ platform. Under the source paper's analysis protocol: About 11x10^4 distinct in-frame TCRbeta sequences from patients and some 130,000 from healthy donors were obtained from pooled conventional T cell repertoires. Public Treg TCRbeta sequences were defined as those shared by two or more individuals and were then searched for in Tconv repertoires. To test for differences between groups, Mann-Whitney U tests with Bonferroni-Dunn correction were run in GraphPad Prism 7.03. This immuneACCESS table, as held by TCRdb, lists in-frame sequences with V and J called but not all clones. Of the missing ones, under half trace to an unresolved V gene in checked studies; the others have no known cause. That table supplies the V and J calls and clone size; D and trimming were determined from the DNA. The sample table contains fewer than 30,000 clones; only one count was recorded for about 96% of them. The ten largest clones represent 0.2% to 0.25% of the sample.

Concerning this clone itself: Which antigen it targets is not known. No base-level quality is on record; no much larger clone is a single base apart.

The specimen sequenced was CD4+CD127+ conventional T cells sorted from PBMCs. The chain is made from TRBV11-3 and TRBJ1-3; no D gene can be assigned with confidence. The receptor comes from a human donor in good health. The CDR3 has the sequence CASSPGGGNTIYF. The DNA sequence follows: TGTGCCAGCAGCCCCGGAGGTGGAAACACCATATATTTT.